Here is one TCR beta chain with its context. Its cognate antigen is unknown. The source of the sample is a study of cytomegalovirus exposure and HLA in healthy donors. Overall study findings and caveats: A link between a missense DCLRE1C variant and TCR beta V- and J-gene trimming emerged from a later analysis.

CDR3 length equals 15 residues. Germline V gene lookup returns CDR1 SGHRS and CDR2 YFSETQ. With 4 bases clipped from V and 0 bases from J, the junction kept 4 bases outside the gene matches. PCR used 60 Vbeta primers and 13 Jbeta primers. TCRdb's copy holds only in-frame clones and misses some; the assay was immunoSEQ multiplex PCR. The sample holds 100,000 to 150,000 clones, around four fifths seen once. The source of this sequence is a boy younger than 10 in good health and CMV-seronegative. The chain recombines TRBV5-1 with TRBJ1-3; the match to TRBD1 covers 7 bases. The source material was PBMCs. The CDR3 nucleotides are TGCGCCAGCAGCCAGGGACAGACCTCTGGAAACACCATATATTTT. Translation gives CASSQGQTSGNTIYF. The entire variable domain, with the rest obtained from reference TRBV5-1 and TRBJ1-3, is as follows: KAGVTQTPRYLIKTRGQQVTLSCSPISGHRSVSWYQQTPGQGLQFLFEYFSETQRNKGNFPGRFSGRQFSNSRSEMNVSTLELGDSALYLCASSQGQTSGNTIYFGEGSWLTVV.